This is a list of T cell receptor beta chains from one sample in a study of blood T cells in healthy people across ages. TCRdb reprocessed the 5' RACE reads via MiXCR and lists one record per CDR3 protein. Among 1,500,000 or so distinct CDR3 sequences, 45% to 70% were seen once, and the ten largest hold over 6.5%. What was sequenced was blood. These receptors were collected from a man aged 18-30 years in good health. Both conserved end residues are part of each CDR3. The D gene is left open where the match is weak. A row's size may be missing; if present it is once, few, many or a size class.

TRBV20-1	TRBJ2-1	TRBD2	few	CSASGRASYNEQFF	TGCAGTGCTAGCGGGAGGGCCAGCTACAATGAGCAGTTCTTC
TRBV4-1	TRBJ2-1	TRBD2	-	CASSKGGTSGHNEQFF	TGCGCCAGCAGCAAGGGGGGGACTAGCGGCCACAATGAGCAGTTCTTC
TRBV20-1	TRBJ2-7	-	few	CSASASGAYEQYF	TGCAGTGCTAGTGCGTCAGGGGCGTACGAGCAGTACTTC
TRBV7-9	TRBJ2-2	-	-	CASSPSAGELFF	TGTGCCAGCAGCCCTAGCGCCGGGGAGCTGTTTTTT
TRBV27	TRBJ2-3	TRBD2	-	CASRPIPGTSGSGTDTQYF	TGTGCCAGCAGGCCCATCCCCGGGACTAGCGGGAGCGGCACAGATACGCAGTATTTT
TRBV4-1	TRBJ2-6	-	-	CASSPEVSGANVLTF	TGCGCCAGCAGCCCGGAGGTCTCCGGGGCCAACGTCCTGACTTTC
TRBV4-1	TRBJ1-1	-	-	CASSQDPLTEAFF	TGCGCCAGCAGCCAAGATCCACTTACTGAAGCTTTCTTT
TRBV29-1	TRBJ1-1	-	-	CSVRAGVMNTEAFF	TGCAGCGTGCGGGCAGGGGTGATGAACACTGAAGCTTTCTTT
TRBV10-3	TRBJ1-2	-	-	CAISEFLTYGYTF	TGTGCCATCAGTGAGTTTCTTACCTATGGCTACACCTTC
TRBV4-1	TRBJ1-4	TRBD1	-	CASSAGTGFGEKLFF	TGCGCCAGCAGCGCAGGGACAGGGTTTGGTGAAAAACTGTTTTTT
TRBV4-1	TRBJ2-7	-	few	CASSQDGLSYEQYF	TGCGCCAGCAGCCAAGATGGCCTCTCCTACGAGCAGTACTTC
TRBV5-6	TRBJ2-1	TRBD2	-	CASSLAVGLADYNEQFF	TGTGCCAGCAGCTTGGCTGTAGGACTAGCGGACTACAATGAGCAGTTCTTC
TRBV12-3/TRBV12-4	TRBJ2-3	TRBD1	-	CASSRTGFADTQYF	TGTGCCAGCAGTAGGACAGGGTTCGCAGATACGCAGTATTTT
TRBV29-1	TRBJ1-2	-	few	CSVEDETIPYGYTF	TGCAGCGTTGAAGATGAAACGATTCCCTATGGCTACACCTTC
TRBV7-2	TRBJ2-4	TRBD2	-	CASSFLAVAKNIQYF	TGTGCCAGCAGCTTCCTAGCGGTAGCCAAAAACATTCAGTACTTC
TRBV7-2	TRBJ1-2	-	few	CASNQPGVDYGYTF	TGTGCCAGCAACCAACCAGGGGTTGACTATGGCTACACCTTC
TRBV20-1	TRBJ2-1	TRBD2	-	CSASTSGSYNEQFF	TGCAGTGCTTCGACTAGCGGCTCCTACAATGAGCAGTTCTTC
TRBV12-3/TRBV12-4	TRBJ1-4	-	-	CASSQMLEKLFF	TGTGCCAGCAGTCAAATGCTTGAAAAACTGTTTTTT
TRBV11-2	TRBJ2-1	-	few	CASSSGRTPQFF	TGTGCCAGCAGCTCTGGTCGGACCCCGCAGTTCTTC
TRBV5-1	TRBJ2-1	TRBD2	-	CASNAGVYNEQFF	TGCGCCAGCAATGCGGGAGTCTACAATGAGCAGTTCTTC
TRBV3-1	TRBJ1-4	-	-	CASSQVRQSRGKLFF	TGTGCCAGCAGCCAAGTTAGACAGTCCCGGGGGAAACTGTTTTTT
TRBV9	TRBJ2-7	-	-	CASSVGGANYEQYF	TGTGCCAGCAGCGTAGGCGGAGCGAACTACGAGCAGTACTTC